The present entry profiles one TCR beta chain with its context. Antigen unknown. This sample is drawn from a study of PD-L1 blockade in urothelial cancer. About the study: Male sex and bladder-origin urothelial cancer characterized about 85% of the roughly 30 patients. Blood-derived samples held a median roughly 140,000 T cells.

Study-wide results and caveats: In blood sampled pretreatment, TCR clonality below the median predicted better survival.

TCR analog templates of synthetic origin were spiked into each PCR. Some clones are missing from TCRdb's copy, which holds only in-frame ones; the method was immunoSEQ multiplex PCR. The table records 40,000 to 45,000 clones, 88% of them present only once. CDR3 length: 15 residues. The germline gives CDR1 ENHRY, CDR2 SYGVKD. V dropped 6 bases and J dropped 4; count of bases not matched to a gene: 8. The origin of this receptor is a woman between 55 and 75 years old with urothelial cancer. This chain links TRBV10-3 with TRBJ2-5; TRBD1 agrees at 10 bases. The material was PBMCs, obtained around atezolizumab (anti-PD-L1) treatment. This CDR3 reads CAISPGTGVAETQYF. The CDR3 coding sequence is TGTGCCATCAGCCCCGGGACAGGGGTAGCAGAGACCCAGTACTTC.